Listed here are 27 T cell receptor beta chains from one sample, sequenced in a study of CD8+CD57+ T cells in acquired aplastic anemia. The study profiled TCR beta VDJ and CDR3 using genomic DNA as template. TCRdb analysed the reads with MiXCR anew, one entry per CDR3 protein. Of fewer than 100,000 distinct CDR3 sequences in the sample, roughly half were seen once. Sample: sorted CD4+, CD8+, or CD8+CD57+ T cells (not recorded which) from PBMCs. Every receptor here comes from a human donor in good health, serving as a control.

There are a few counts of this clonotype. V gene TRBV7-9 combines with J gene TRBJ2-7; D ambiguous. Germline CDR1 SEHNR, CDR2 FQNEAQ (reference sequence). The CDR3 sequence is 12 residues long. Trimming removed 4 bases at V and 4 bases at J, with 8 bases between. CDR3 amino acids: CASSSGEYEQYF. The DNA of the CDR3 is TGTGCCAGCAGCTCAGGAGAATACGAGCAGTACTTC. The complete variable domain, with remaining parts taken from reference TRBV7-9 and TRBJ2-7, reads DTGVSQNPRHKITKRGQNVTFRCDPISEHNRLYWYRQTLGQGPEFLTYFQNEAQLEKSRLLSDRFSAERPKGSFSTLEIQRTEQGDSAMYLCASSSGEYEQYFGPGTRLTVT.

The rearrangement links TRBV19 to TRBJ1-4; D gene ambiguous. V lost 5 bases, J lost 5 bases, and 12 bases lay in between. Germline CDR1 and CDR2: LNHDA and SQIVND (reference sequence). This CDR3 has 14 amino acids. The CDR3 loop reads CASSVSSGNEKLFF. The CDR3 DNA sequence: TGTGCCAGTAGTGTGTCCTCCGGCAATGAAAAACTGTTTTTT.

This clonotype was counted only a few times. This chain uses TRBV10-1 with TRBJ2-2; the match to TRBD1 covers 9 bases. This CDR3 contains 13 residues. The V segment lost 9 bases and the J segment 5 bases; nucleotides outside the gene matches: 4. Germline V gene data show CDR1 as WNHNN and CDR2 as SYGVQD (reference sequence). The CDR3 nucleotides read TGCGCCAGGGGACAGGGTGGAACCGGGGAGCTGTTTTTT. This translates into CARGQGGTGELFF.

The chain joins TRBV20-1 to TRBJ1-3, with D possibly TRBD1 on 6 matching bases. Trimming cost V 5 bases and J 3 bases, with 17 bases left between them. Germline CDR1 DFQATT, CDR2 SNEGSKA (reference sequence). CDR3 size: 15 residues. The CDR3: CSAVRTGSGGNTIYF. The CDR3, as DNA: TGCAGTGCTGTTAGAACAGGGTCGGGTGGAAACACCATATATTTT.

This clonotype came up many times. The V gene is TRBV7-9, the J gene TRBJ2-7; the D gene could be TRBD1 or TRBD2 (5 bases each). The CDR3 covers 12 residues. The V and J ends lost 3 bases and 6 bases respectively, with 9 bases between them. Germline V gene lookup returns CDR1 SEHNR and CDR2 FQNEAQ (reference sequence). Written as DNA, the CDR3 is TGTGCCAGCAGCTTGGGGGACGGCGAGCAGTACTTC. This sequence encodes CASSLGDGEQYF.

With regard to this clonotype: Being one base from a much bigger clone, this may be a read error. This chain connects TRBV11-2 to TRBJ1-2, with D hard to call. Germline CDR1 and CDR2: SGHAT and FQNNGV. The CDR3 loop spans 14 amino acids. V lost 6 bases and J lost 4, with 15 bases in between. In DNA form, the CDR3 reads TGTGCCAGCAGTGAGGACGGATTACGCTATGGCTACACCTTC. Residues: CASSEDGLRYGYTF.

As concerns this clonotype: Sequence at one end of the junction differs from germline and may be a read error. The genes are TRBV7-7 and TRBJ2-5; D is unclear. The germline V gene has CDR1 SSHAT and CDR2 FNYEAQ (reference sequence). The CDR3 sequence is 13 residues long. This CDR3 is CASSLTAQETQYF. The CDR3 DNA sequence: TGTGCTAGCAGCTTAACGGCCCAAGAGACCCAGTACTTC. The whole variable domain, filled in from reference TRBV7-7 and TRBJ2-5, reads GAGVSQSPRYKVTKRGQDVTLRCDPISSHATLYWYQQALGQGPEFLTYFNYEAQPDKSGLPSDRFSAERPEGSISTLTIQRTEQRDSAMYRCASSLTAQETQYFGPGTRLLVL.

This clonotype came up many times. The V and J genes are TRBV9 and TRBJ2-1; no reliable D call. Germline CDR1 reads SGDLS; CDR2 reads YYNGEE. This CDR3 has 11 residues. V lost 4 bases and J lost 9, with 8 bases in between. The CDR3 protein is CASSPPSEQFF. DNA of the CDR3: TGTGCCAGCAGCCCCCCCAGTGAGCAGTTCTTC.

In the case of this clonotype: Because it lacks the conserved phenylalanine or tryptophan at the end, this CDR3 is likely a read error. This chain links TRBV29-1 with TRBJ2-7; weak D call: TRBD2 (5 bases). This CDR3 has 12 residues. The V and J ends lost 4 bases and 1 base respectively, with 8 bases between them. From germline, CDR1 is SQVTM and CDR2 ANQGSEA. The CDR3 DNA follows: TGCAGCGTTGCAACGGGGTCCTACGAGCAGTACCTC. This encodes CSVATGSYEQYL.

The genes are TRBV30 and TRBJ2-3, with 10 bases fitting TRBD2. CDR3 length: 15 amino acids. Germline V gives CDR1 GTSNPN, CDR2 SVGIG (reference sequence). V shed 3 bases, J shed 2 bases, and the junction held 5 bases outside the gene matches. CDR3 in amino acids: CAWSRTSGFTDTQYF. CDR3 in DNA: TGTGCCTGGAGCCGGACTAGCGGATTCACAGATACGCAGTATTTT. The full variable domain, its missing parts supplied by reference TRBV30 and TRBJ2-3, is SQTIHQWPATLVQPVGSPLSLECTVEGTSNPNLYWYRQAAGRGLQLLFYSVGIGQISSEVPQNLSASRPQDRQFILSSKKLLLSDSGFYLCAWSRTSGFTDTQYFGPGTRLTVL.

The chain employs TRBV24-1 and TRBJ2-7; D remains unclear. The CDR3 extends over 12 amino acids. The V gene's germline CDR1 is KGHDR and CDR2 SFDVKD. The germline V and J ends were trimmed by 1 base and 5 bases, with 5 bases remaining between them. The CDR3 DNA follows: TGTGCCACCAGTGATTTCCCCCACGAGCAGTACGTC. It codes for CATSDFPHEQYV.

At least ten counts were recorded for this clonotype. The genes are TRBV2 and TRBJ2-1; TRBD1 matches 12 bases. The J segment lost 6 bases and the V segment lost 8 bases, leaving 14 bases of the junction unmatched. The CDR3 loop spans 17 amino acids. Germline CDR1 and CDR2: SNHLY and FYNNEI. For the CDR3, the DNA is TGTGCCAGCGATGCCCCTTACCGGGACAGGGGGCTCAATGAGCAGTTCTTC. Its protein product is CASDAPYRDRGLNEQFF.

The V gene is TRBV14, the J gene TRBJ1-2; D remains ambiguous. The CDR3 is 12 residues long. The V gene's germline CDR1 is SGHDN and CDR2 FVKESK. Trimming left V 2 bases short and J 6 bases short, with 7 bases between. In DNA, the CDR3 is TGTGCCAGCAGCCAAACAAAAAATGGCTACACCTTC. It yields the protein CASSQTKNGYTF.

The CDR3 loop reads CSARVRGEGNSPLHF. Here the CDR3 DNA reads TGCAGTGCTAGAGTACGGGGGGAGGGGAATTCACCCCTCCACTTT. The genes are TRBV20-1 and TRBJ1-6; a possible D gene is TRBD1 (5 bases). Germline V CDR1 and CDR2: DFQATT, SNEGSKA (reference sequence). The CDR3 is made up of 15 amino acids. Trimming took off 1 base at V and 7 bases at J, with 14 bases between the two ends.

V gene TRBV12-3 or TRBV12-4 combines with J gene TRBJ2-7; tentative D call: TRBD2 (6 bases). Trimming removed 6 bases at V and 5 bases at J, with 11 bases between. CDR3 length equals 12 residues. The CDR3 is CASSRGLHEQYF. The CDR3 region has the DNA TGTGCCAGCAGCCGGGGACTCCACGAGCAGTACTTC.

The chain is built from TRBV2 and TRBJ1-2, with TRBD1 as a possible D gene (5 bases). V lost 7 bases and J lost 8, with 14 bases in between. The CDR3 is made up of 12 amino acids. The germline V gene has CDR1 SNHLY and CDR2 FYNNEI. This CDR3 reads CASTSAGHGYTF. DNA for the CDR3: TGTGCCAGCACGTCGGCAGGGCACGGCTACACCTTC.

Concerning this clonotype: Its ends do not fully match the called genes, so a read error is possible. The V and J genes are TRBV7-2 and TRBJ1-1; TRBD1 agrees at 8 bases. The germline V gene encodes CDR1 SGHTA and CDR2 FQGNSA. The CDR3 sequence is 14 residues long. CDR3 sequence: CASSQSGGLTEVFF. As DNA, the CDR3 is TGTGCCAGCAGCCAGTCAGGGGGCTTGACTGAAGTTTTCTTT. Full variable domain (outside the CDR3, taken from reference TRBV7-2 and TRBJ1-1): GAGVSQSPSNKVTEKGKDVELRCDPISGHTALYWYRQSLGQGLEFLIYFQGNSAPDKSGLPSDRFSAERTGGSVSTLTIQRTQQEDSAVYLCASSQSGGLTEVFFGQGTRLTVV.

This clonotype has only one observation. The chain carries TRBV15 and TRBJ2-1, with D hard to call. This CDR3 comprises 14 residues. Trimming left V 3 bases short and J 5 bases short, with 11 bases between. CDR1 is LNHNV, CDR2 YYDKDF, per germline (reference sequence). The CDR3 region has the DNA TGTGCCACCAGCAGCGTAGTACCAGACAATGAGCAGTTCTTC. It specifies CATSSVVPDNEQFF. Combining the CDR3 with reference TRBV15 and TRBJ2-1 gives the whole variable domain DAMVIQNPRYQVTQFGKPVTLSCSQTLNHNVMYWYQQKSSQAPKLLFHYYDKDFNNEADTPDNFQSRRPNTSFCFLDIRSPGLGDTAMYLCATSSVVPDNEQFFGPGTRLTVL.

A word on this clonotype: One junction end does not reproduce the germline sequence, and a read error may be involved. The rearrangement joins TRBV7-9 to TRBJ1-5; D remains unclear. The CDR3 is made up of 12 amino acids. Germline V gives CDR1 SEHNR, CDR2 FQNEAQ (reference sequence). CDR3 in amino acids: CAGSLGYQPQHF. In DNA form, the CDR3 reads TGTGCCGGCAGCCTAGGGTATCAGCCCCAGCATTTT. The full variable domain, its missing parts supplied by reference TRBV7-9 and TRBJ1-5, is DTGVSQNPRHKITKRGQNVTFRCDPISEHNRLYWYRQTLGQGPEFLTYFQNEAQLEKSRLLSDRFSAERPKGSFSTLEIQRTEQGDSAMYLCAGSLGYQPQHFGDGTRLSIL.

There are a few counts of this clonotype. The J gene is TRBJ1-2, the V gene TRBV27, with no clear D. V was trimmed by 5 bases and J by 8 bases, leaving 21 bases between them. CDR3 length: 15 amino acids. Germline loops: CDR1 MNHEY, CDR2 SMNVEV (reference sequence). The CDR3 spells CASSKEADWRKGYTF. In DNA, the CDR3 is TGTGCCAGCAGTAAGGAGGCCGATTGGAGAAAGGGCTACACCTTC.

This clonotype was seen repeatedly, ten times or more. This rearrangement joins TRBV7-9 to TRBJ2-5; D not certain. Trimming took off 0 bases at V and 6 bases at J, with 5 bases between the two ends. There are 12 residues in the CDR3. Germline loops: CDR1 SEHNR, CDR2 FQNEAQ (reference sequence). CDR3 residues: CASSLAIKTQYF. In DNA form, the CDR3 reads TGTGCCAGCAGCTTAGCTATAAAGACCCAGTACTTC. Based on the CDR3 plus reference TRBV7-9 and TRBJ2-5, the full variable domain is DTGVSQNPRHKITKRGQNVTFRCDPISEHNRLYWYRQTLGQGPEFLTYFQNEAQLEKSRLLSDRFSAERPKGSFSTLEIQRTEQGDSAMYLCASSLAIKTQYFGPGTRLLVL.

This clonotype turned up a few times. This sequence joins TRBV25-1 and TRBJ2-7; 8 bases align to TRBD2. Germline loops: CDR1 MGHDK, CDR2 SYGVNS. This CDR3 spans 19 amino acids. V gave up 8 bases and J gave up 3 bases; unmatched junction bases: 24. CDR3 sequence (DNA): TGTGCCAGCGGCTCCCCCCCAGGATCGGGGGGGGAGGGGTACTACGAGCAGTACTTC. It translates to CASGSPPGSGGEGYYEQYF.

A word on this clonotype: A much more abundant neighbour one base away suggests this may be a read error. The J gene is TRBJ2-7, the V gene TRBV27; D might be TRBD2 (6 bases). CDR1 and CDR2 (germline): MNHEY, SMNVEV (reference sequence). The CDR3 has 12 residues. The CDR3 DNA sequence: TGTGCCAGCAGTTTATCGTCGGGAGAGCAGTGCTTC. Translating gives CASSLSSGEQCF.

This chain links TRBV7-2 with TRBJ1-2; D is undetermined. Per germline, CDR1 SGHTA and CDR2 FQGNSA. The CDR3 consists of 13 residues. V gave up 2 bases and J gave up 4 bases, with 8 bases separating them. CDR3 in amino acids: CASSLTNSYGYTF. As DNA, the CDR3 is TGTGCCAGCAGCTTAACAAACTCCTATGGCTACACCTTC.

The sample holds many counts of this clonotype. The chain is built from TRBV20-1 and TRBJ1-2, with D unresolved. Germline V gene data show CDR1 as DFQATT and CDR2 as SNEGSKA (reference sequence). This CDR3 comprises 12 residues. With 3 bases removed from V and 3 bases from J, the gap between germline ends came to 8 bases. The CDR3 nucleotides read TGCAGTGCTAGGTACAGCGACTATGGCTACACCTTC. Protein sequence: CSARYSDYGYTF.

This clonotype was observed a handful of times. The V and J genes are TRBV25-1 and TRBJ2-7; D call uncertain. This CDR3 spans 15 amino acids. V was pared by 2 bases and J by 3 bases, with 14 bases between. Germline CDR1 reads MGHDK; CDR2 reads SYGVNS. CDR3 sequence reads: CASSEPAEGLYEQYF. The CDR3 DNA reads TGTGCCAGCAGTGAACCGGCAGAAGGCCTCTACGAGCAGTACTTC.

This clonotype was counted many times. The V call is TRBV29-1, the J call TRBJ1-5; perhaps TRBD1 as D (5 bases). There are 12 residues in the CDR3. The germline gives CDR1 SQVTM, CDR2 ANQGSEA. The V end was cut by 3 bases, the J end by 4 bases, with 7 bases between. The CDR3 region is CSVEGENQPQHF. The CDR3 DNA is TGCAGCGTTGAGGGGGAGAATCAGCCCCAGCATTTT.